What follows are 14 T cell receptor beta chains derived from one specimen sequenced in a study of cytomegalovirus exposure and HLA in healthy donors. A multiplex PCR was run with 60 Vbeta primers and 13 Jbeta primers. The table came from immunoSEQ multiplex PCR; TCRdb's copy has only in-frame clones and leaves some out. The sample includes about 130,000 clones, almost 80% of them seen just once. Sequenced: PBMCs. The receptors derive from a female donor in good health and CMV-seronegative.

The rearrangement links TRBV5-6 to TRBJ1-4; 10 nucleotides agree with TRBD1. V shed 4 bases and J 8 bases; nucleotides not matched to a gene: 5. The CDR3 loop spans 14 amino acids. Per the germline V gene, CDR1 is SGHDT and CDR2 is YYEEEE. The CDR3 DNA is TGTGCCAGCAGCCCGGGACAGGGGAACGAAAAACTGTTTTTT. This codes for CASSPGQGNEKLFF.

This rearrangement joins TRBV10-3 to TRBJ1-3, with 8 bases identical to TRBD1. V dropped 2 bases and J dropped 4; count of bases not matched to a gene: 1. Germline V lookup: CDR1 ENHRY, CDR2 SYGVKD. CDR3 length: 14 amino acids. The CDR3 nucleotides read TGTGCCATCAGTGAGGACAGGGGAGGAAACACCATATATTTT. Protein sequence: CAISEDRGGNTIYF.

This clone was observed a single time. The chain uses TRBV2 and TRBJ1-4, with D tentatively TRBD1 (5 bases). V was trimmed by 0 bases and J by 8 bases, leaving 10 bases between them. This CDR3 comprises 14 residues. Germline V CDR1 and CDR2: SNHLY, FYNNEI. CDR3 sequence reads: CASSEATGSEKLFF. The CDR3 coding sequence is TGTGCCAGCAGTGAAGCAACAGGAAGCGAAAAACTGTTTTTT.

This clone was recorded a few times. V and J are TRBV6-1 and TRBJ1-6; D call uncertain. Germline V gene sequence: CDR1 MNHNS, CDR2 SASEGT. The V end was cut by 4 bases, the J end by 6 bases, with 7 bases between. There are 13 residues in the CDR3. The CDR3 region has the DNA TGTGCCAGCAGTGGGCAGGTTAATTCACCCCTCCACTTT. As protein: CASSGQVNSPLHF.

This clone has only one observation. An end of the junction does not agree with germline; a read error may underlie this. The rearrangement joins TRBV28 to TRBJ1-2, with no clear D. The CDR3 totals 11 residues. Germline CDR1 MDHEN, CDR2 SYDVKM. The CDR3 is CAGSNQLGYTF. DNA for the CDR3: TGTGCCGGCAGTAACCAACTTGGCTACACCTTC.

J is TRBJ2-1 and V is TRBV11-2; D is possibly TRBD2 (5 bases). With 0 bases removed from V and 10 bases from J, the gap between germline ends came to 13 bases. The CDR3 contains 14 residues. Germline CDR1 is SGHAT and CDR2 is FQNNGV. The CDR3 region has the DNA TGTGCCAGCAGCTTAGAGGCTAGCTGGGAGGAGCAGTTCTTC. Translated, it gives CASSLEASWEEQFF.

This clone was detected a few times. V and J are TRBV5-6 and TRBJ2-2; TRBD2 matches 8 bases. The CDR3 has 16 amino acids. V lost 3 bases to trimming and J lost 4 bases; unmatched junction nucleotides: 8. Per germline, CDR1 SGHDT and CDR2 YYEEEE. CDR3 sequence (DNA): TGTGCCAGCAGCTCCCTCGGGGGGGTACGCACCGGGGAGCTGTTTTTT. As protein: CASSSLGGVRTGELFF. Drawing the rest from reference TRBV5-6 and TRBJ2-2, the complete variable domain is DAGVTQSPTHLIKTRGQQVTLRCSPKSGHDTVSWYQQALGQGPQFIFQYYEEEERQRGNFPDRFSGHQFPNYSSELNVNALLLGDSALYLCASSSLGGVRTGELFFGEGSRLTVL.

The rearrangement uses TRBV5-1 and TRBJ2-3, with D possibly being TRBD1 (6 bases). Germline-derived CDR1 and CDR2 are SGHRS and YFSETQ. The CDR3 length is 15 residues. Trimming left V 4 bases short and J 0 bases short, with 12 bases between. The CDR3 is CASSERTASTDTQYF. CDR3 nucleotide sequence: TGCGCCAGCAGCGAAAGGACAGCTAGCACAGATACGCAGTATTTT. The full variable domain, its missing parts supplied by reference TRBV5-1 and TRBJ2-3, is KAGVTQTPRYLIKTRGQQVTLSCSPISGHRSVSWYQQTPGQGLQFLFEYFSETQRNKGNFPGRFSGRQFSNSRSEMNVSTLELGDSALYLCASSERTASTDTQYFGPGTRLTVL.

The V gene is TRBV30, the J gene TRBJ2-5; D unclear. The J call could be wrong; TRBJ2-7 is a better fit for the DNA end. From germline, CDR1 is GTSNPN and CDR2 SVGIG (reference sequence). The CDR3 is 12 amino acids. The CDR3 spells CAWRPFSYEQYF. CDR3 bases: TGTGCCTGGAGACCGTTCTCCTACGAGCAGTACTTC.

The DNA of the CDR3 is TGCGCCAGCAGCCGCTCGACTAGCGGTTCCACAGATACGCAGTATTTT. This sequence encodes CASSRSTSGSTDTQYF. The chain combines TRBV4-1 with TRBJ2-3; 9 bases are shared with TRBD2. The CDR3 has 16 residues. CDR1 and CDR2 from the germline V gene are MGHRA and YSYEKL. Trimming removed 4 bases from V and 2 bases from J; junction bases left unmatched: 7.

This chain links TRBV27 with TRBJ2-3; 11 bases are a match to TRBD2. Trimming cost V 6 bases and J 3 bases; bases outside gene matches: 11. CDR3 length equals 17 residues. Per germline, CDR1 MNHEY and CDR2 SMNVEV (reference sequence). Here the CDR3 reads CASSPGTSGRRTDTQYF. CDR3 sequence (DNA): TGTGCCAGCAGCCCCGGGACTAGCGGAAGACGAACAGATACGCAGTATTTT.

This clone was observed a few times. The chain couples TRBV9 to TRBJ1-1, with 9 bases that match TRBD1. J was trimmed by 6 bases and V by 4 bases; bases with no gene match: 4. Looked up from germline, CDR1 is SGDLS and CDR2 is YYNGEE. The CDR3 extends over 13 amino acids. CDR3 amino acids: CASSPRQGAEAFF. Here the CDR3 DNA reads TGTGCCAGCAGCCCCCGACAGGGGGCTGAAGCTTTCTTT.

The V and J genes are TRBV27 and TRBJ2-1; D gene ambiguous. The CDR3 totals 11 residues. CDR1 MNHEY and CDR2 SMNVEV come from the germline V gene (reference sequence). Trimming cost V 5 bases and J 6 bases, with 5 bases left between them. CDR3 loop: CASSIANEQFF. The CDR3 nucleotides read TGTGCCAGCAGTATAGCCAATGAGCAGTTCTTC.

CDR3 nucleotide sequence: TGCAGCGTTGAAGGCCGGGACAGTAACACCGGGGAGCTGTTTTTT. Its protein is CSVEGRDSNTGELFF. The rearrangement links TRBV29-1 to TRBJ2-2, with 7 bases aligning to TRBD1. The CDR3 runs to 15 residues. The trim removed 1 base at V and 2 bases at J, leaving 4 bases unmatched. The germline gives CDR1 SQVTM, CDR2 ANQGSEA.